The rows below give T cell receptor beta chains drawn from one sample of a study of molecular identifiers for immune sequencing clone quantification. TCRdb reprocessed the PCR reads via MiXCR and lists one record per CDR3 protein. Among roughly 630,000 distinct CDR3 sequences listed, roughly 23% were seen once. The sequencing sample was made of naive CD8+ T cells from blood, with Jurkat cell RNA spiked in. The receptors originated from a human donor in good health. Some libraries in this study had Jurkat cell RNA spiked in. Both conserved end residues are part of each CDR3. Fields, in order: D gene, clone size, J gene, V gene, CDR3 protein, CDR3 DNA. The D gene is left open where the match is weak. Some rows mark clone size as missing; the rest say once, few, many or name a class of expanded clone.

NA | NA | TRBJ2-7 | TRBV5-1 | CASSMEGSYYEQYF | TGCGCCAGCAGTATGGAAGGTTCTTATTACGAGCAGTACTTC
TRBD2 | few | TRBJ2-3 | TRBV6-4 | CASSDSTSGNTDTQYF | TGTGCCAGCAGTGACTCGACTAGCGGAAACACAGATACGCAGTATTTT
TRBD1 | few | TRBJ1-1 | TRBV2 | CASIRSWTGGNTEAFF | TGTGCCAGCATTAGATCATGGACAGGGGGGAACACTGAAGCTTTCTTT
TRBD1 | few | TRBJ1-2 | TRBV4-3 | CASSQDSRDRVYGYTF | TGCGCCAGCAGCCAAGATTCCCGGGACAGGGTCTATGGCTACACCTTC
NA | many | TRBJ2-7 | TRBV20-1 | CSAQDLKSSYEQYF | TGCAGTGCCCAAGATTTGAAAAGTTCCTACGAGCAGTACTTC
NA | many | TRBJ2-3 | TRBV28 | CASSTGTGTDTQYF | TGTGCCAGCAGTACAGGGACGGGCACAGATACGCAGTATTTT
NA | many | TRBJ1-2 | TRBV16 | CASSPNKLGELDYGYTF | TGTGCCAGCAGCCCCAACAAGTTAGGGGAGTTGGACTATGGCTACACCTTC
TRBD1 | NA | TRBJ2-7 | TRBV20-1 | CSARTGDRYEQYF | TGCAGTGCTCGGACAGGGGACCGGTACGAGCAGTACTTC
NA | NA | TRBJ2-1 | TRBV24-1 | CATSTLGSYNEQFF | TGTGCCACCTCGACGCTAGGCTCCTACAATGAGCAGTTCTTC
NA | NA | TRBJ2-7 | TRBV20-1 | CSVRVSYEQYF | TGCAGTGTAAGGGTTAGCTACGAGCAGTACTTC
NA | NA | TRBJ2-2 | TRBV7-6 | CASSYSQALPTGELFF | TGTGCCAGCAGCTATAGTCAAGCTCTCCCCACCGGGGAGCTGTTTTTT
NA | NA | TRBJ2-4 | TRBV30 | CVWGPQSGARGNIQYF | TGTGTCTGGGGGCCCCAATCGGGGGCGAGGGGAAACATTCAGTACTTC
NA | NA | TRBJ2-7 | TRBV25-1 | CASSLTGVLGEQYF | TGTGCCAGCAGTTTAACGGGAGTATTGGGCGAGCAGTACTTC
NA | NA | TRBJ1-1 | TRBV19 | CATRSVTEAFF | TGTGCCACTCGGTCGGTCACTGAAGCTTTCTTT
TRBD1 | few | TRBJ1-1 | TRBV7-8 | CASSFYPDPGTASRVSEAFF | TGTGCCAGCAGCTTCTACCCTGATCCCGGGACAGCTAGCCGGGTCTCTGAAGCTTTCTTT
TRBD1 | few | TRBJ1-5 | TRBV6-5 | CASSYQWTGHYSNQPQHF | TGTGCCAGCAGTTACCAATGGACAGGACACTATAGCAATCAGCCCCAGCATTTT
TRBD2 | many | TRBJ2-3 | TRBV12-3/TRBV12-4 | CASSLLLSGGAPDTQYF | TGTGCCAGCAGTTTACTCCTTAGCGGGGGGGCTCCAGATACGCAGTATTTT
NA | NA | TRBJ1-1 | TRBV4-2 | CASSQERGPGTEAFF | TGTGCCAGCAGCCAAGAACGTGGGCCGGGCACTGAAGCTTTCTTT
TRBD1 | many | TRBJ2-7 | TRBV12-3/TRBV12-4 | CASSPTTGGLYEQYF | TGTGCCAGCAGTCCGACGACAGGGGGCTTGTACGAGCAGTACTTC
NA | few | TRBJ2-1 | TRBV27 | CASRPTGHPYNEQFF | TGTGCCAGCAGACCTACGGGACACCCCTACAATGAGCAGTTCTTC
TRBD1 | NA | TRBJ2-7 | TRBV19 | CASSITGVVDYEQYF | TGTGCCAGTAGTATAACAGGGGTGGTAGACTACGAGCAGTACTTC
NA | few | TRBJ1-3 | TRBV12-3/TRBV12-4 | CASTLGTGGNTIYF | TGTGCCAGCACCCTCGGGACGGGAGGAAACACCATATATTTT
TRBD2 | NA | TRBJ2-2 | TRBV7-3 | CASSKSAGLASGGELFF | TGTGCCAGCAGCAAAAGTGCGGGACTAGCATCAGGCGGGGAGCTGTTTTTT
TRBD1 | NA | TRBJ2-1 | TRBV13 | CANSPEMDRASSYNEQFF | TGTGCCAACAGCCCGGAGATGGACAGGGCCAGCTCCTACAATGAGCAGTTCTTC
TRBD2 | many | TRBJ2-3 | TRBV14 | CASRPSGTSGGPSTDTQYF | TGTGCCAGCAGGCCTTCCGGGACTAGCGGGGGACCAAGCACAGATACGCAGTATTTT
TRBD1 | many | TRBJ1-1 | TRBV5-6 | CASSLAHRGSDTEAFF | TGTGCCAGCAGCTTGGCCCACAGGGGATCGGACACTGAAGCTTTCTTT
TRBD1 | NA | TRBJ1-2 | TRBV5-6 | CASSLPGQEVQGGYTF | TGTGCCAGCAGCTTACCGGGACAGGAAGTCCAAGGTGGCTACACCTTC
NA | many | TRBJ2-3 | TRBV27 | CASSSTSIPRTDTQYF | TGTGCCAGCAGTTCCACTAGCATCCCTCGCACAGATACGCAGTATTTT
NA | many | TRBJ1-3 | TRBV7-6 | CASSLAGQSGNTIYF | TGTGCCAGCAGCTTAGCAGGACAGTCTGGAAACACCATATATTTT
TRBD2 | many | TRBJ2-3 | TRBV9 | CASSVWTSGGSDTQYF | TGTGCCAGCAGCGTATGGACTAGCGGGGGATCAGATACGCAGTATTTT
TRBD1 | many | TRBJ2-5 | TRBV7-9 | CASSLGDREETQYF | TGTGCCAGCAGCTTAGGAGACAGGGAAGAGACCCAGTACTTC
NA | many | TRBJ1-1 | TRBV7-2 | CASSPPNFGTEAFF | TGTGCCAGCAGCCCCCCTAATTTCGGCACTGAAGCTTTCTTT
NA | many | TRBJ2-7 | TRBV5-4 | CASSLDLDYEQYF | TGTGCCAGCAGCTTGGATCTGGACTACGAGCAGTACTTC
NA | NA | TRBJ2-5 | TRBV29-1 | CSAEGPQGIGQSTETQYF | TGCAGCGCTGAAGGTCCTCAAGGGATAGGGCAAAGTACTGAGACCCAGTACTTC
TRBD1 | many | TRBJ1-5 | TRBV7-9 | CASSLGQGVQPQHF | TGTGCCAGCAGCTTAGGACAGGGGGTCCAGCCCCAGCATTTT
NA | NA | TRBJ1-2 | TRBV7-9 | CASSLEAGGIYGYTF | TGTGCCAGCAGCTTAGAGGCCGGGGGGATCTATGGCTACACCTTC
NA | many | TRBJ2-5 | TRBV6-6 | CASSLSGGQETQYF | TGTGCCAGCAGTTTGTCTGGTGGCCAAGAGACCCAGTACTTC
NA | NA | TRBJ1-2 | TRBV23-1 | CASSHRPSPYYGYTF | TGCGCCAGCAGTCATAGGCCCTCGCCCTACTATGGCTACACCTTC
NA | many | TRBJ2-7 | TRBV20-1 | CSARSFTYEQYF | TGCAGTGCTAGGAGCTTTACCTACGAGCAGTACTTC
NA | NA | TRBJ2-1 | TRBV5-8 | CAGSHGGSYNEQFF | TGTGCCGGAAGCCACGGGGGCTCCTACAATGAGCAGTTCTTC
TRBD1 | NA | TRBJ2-2 | TRBV30 | CAWSRGQGRAGELFF | TGTGCCTGGAGTAGAGGACAGGGGAGGGCCGGGGAGCTGTTTTTT
TRBD1 | NA | TRBJ2-3 | TRBV7-9 | CASSSRETGLRADTQYF | TGTGCCAGCAGCTCTAGGGAGACAGGGCTGAGGGCAGATACGCAGTATTTT
NA | NA | TRBJ2-7 | TRBV12-2 | CASRLAPEGRSSGTYF | TGTGCAAGTCGCTTAGCGCCTGAGGGTAGAAGTAGTGGAACGTACTTC
NA | few | TRBJ1-3 | TRBV10-2 | CASREMTGTDPLSYRNTIYF | TGCGCCAGCAGAGAGATGACAGGAACAGATCCTTTGAGTTATCGAAACACCATATATTTT
NA | few | TRBJ1-2 | TRBV4-3 | CASSQDRGNLWGYTF | TGCGCCAGCAGCCAAGATCGCGGAAACCTGTGGGGCTACACCTTC
TRBD2 | NA | TRBJ2-7 | TRBV4-2 | CASSQEEAGSSYEQYF | TGTGCCAGCAGCCAAGAAGAAGCGGGGAGCTCCTACGAGCAGTACTTC
NA | many | TRBJ2-7 | TRBV4-1 | CASSPLLGGDYEQYF | TGCGCCAGCAGCCCCTTACTAGGGGGGGACTACGAGCAGTACTTC
NA | NA | TRBJ2-7 | TRBV6-5 | CASSCPAGYGYEQYF | TGTGCCAGCAGTTGCCCGGCAGGGTACGGCTACGAGCAGTACTTC
TRBD1 | NA | TRBJ1-5 | TRBV19 | CVGMSRDRANQPQHF | TGTGTCGGTATGTCCCGGGACAGGGCCAATCAGCCCCAGCATTTT
TRBD2 | few | TRBJ2-7 | TRBV12-3/TRBV12-4 | CASSFVAGANEQYF | TGTGCCAGCAGTTTTGTAGCGGGGGCAAACGAGCAGTACTTC
NA | NA | TRBJ2-5 | TRBV28 | CASLGSQETQYF | TGTGCCAGCCTAGGGAGCCAAGAGACCCAGTACTTC
NA | many | TRBJ2-3 | TRBV12-3/TRBV12-4 | CASSLMPPPNTQYF | TGTGCCAGCAGTTTGATGCCCCCTCCGAATACGCAGTATTTT
TRBD1 | many | TRBJ2-3 | TRBV4-3 | CASSSEPGQGTDTQYF | TGCGCCAGCAGCTCTGAGCCGGGACAGGGGACAGATACGCAGTATTTT
NA | many | TRBJ2-5 | TRBV6-6 | CASSYGRYQETQYF | TGTGCCAGCAGTTACGGTCGGTACCAAGAGACCCAGTACTTC
NA | NA | TRBJ1-5 | TRBV3-1 | CARSPARGYGQPQHF | TGTGCCCGCAGTCCTGCCAGGGGATATGGGCAGCCCCAGCATTTT
NA | NA | TRBJ1-1 | TRBV11-2 | CASSKTVMNTEAFF | TGTGCCAGCAGCAAGACAGTCATGAACACTGAAGCTTTCTTT
NA | NA | TRBJ2-3 | TRBV4-1 | CASSQDSLTGESVGTDTQYF | TGCGCCAGCAGCCAAGATTCACTTACGGGGGAGTCGGTTGGCACAGATACGCAGTATTTT
TRBD1 | many | TRBJ2-7 | TRBV4-1 | CASSQEDRAYEQYF | TGCGCCAGCAGCCAAGAGGACAGGGCCTACGAGCAGTACTTC
NA | NA | TRBJ2-7 | TRBV12-3/TRBV12-4 | CASSLGFSYYEQYF | TGTGCCAGCAGTTTAGGTTTTTCGTACTACGAGCAGTACTTC
NA | many | TRBJ2-3 | TRBV15 | CATSREQGKTADTQYF | TGTGCCACCAGCAGAGAACAGGGAAAAACCGCCGATACGCAGTATTTT